These 15 T cell receptor beta chains originate from one sample sequenced in a study of T cells in localized non-small cell lung cancer. Sequencing used immunoSEQ multiplex PCR; TCRdb keeps in-frame clones, though not all of them. The sample yields tens of thousands of clones, roughly 88% seen once. The sequencing used peripheral blood mononuclear cells, collected before any cancer treatment. Source of these receptors: a woman aged 40 to 75 with stage III lung adenocarcinoma.

The V call is TRBV5-4, the J call TRBJ2-1, with TRBD2 matching 7 bases. After removal of 4 bases from V and 10 bases from J, the junction contained 14 bases not matched to a gene. CDR1 is SGHNT and CDR2 is YYREEE in the germline V gene (reference sequence). This CDR3 spans 15 amino acids. CDR3 residues: CASSPGTTSDREQFF. CDR3 DNA sequence: TGTGCCAGCAGCCCCGGGACTACCAGTGATCGAGAGCAGTTCTTC.

This clone was observed a single time. The chain carries TRBV4-2 and TRBJ2-5, with 12 nucleotides matching TRBD2. Trimming removed 2 bases from V and 4 bases from J; junction bases left unmatched: 5. The CDR3 runs to 16 residues. Germline lookup yields CDR1 LGHNA and CDR2 YNFKEQ. In nucleotides, the CDR3 is TGTGCCAGCAGCCAACCGGGACTAGCGGGTGGAGAGACCCAGTACTTC. Amino acid sequence: CASSQPGLAGGETQYF.

The J gene is TRBJ2-7, the V gene TRBV15; unclear D gene. Germline V CDR1 and CDR2: LNHNV, YYDKDF (reference sequence). V was cut by 4 bases and J by 7 bases, with 11 bases left in between. The CDR3 loop spans 12 amino acids. CDR3 DNA sequence: TGTGCCACCAGCACGATATTGAGTGAGCAGTACTTC. Protein: CATSTILSEQYF.

With regard to this clone: It may be a read error: a sequence one base away is much more abundant. This sample also contains other DNA sequences that code for the same CDR3. V and J are TRBV6-1 and TRBJ1-3; D is unresolved. The CDR3 length is 14 residues. Per germline, CDR1 MNHNS and CDR2 SASEGT. Trimming removed 3 bases at V and 1 base at J, with 7 bases between. CDR3 sequence (DNA): TGTGCCAGCAGTGATGGGATATCTGGAAACACCATATATTTT. It yields the protein CASSDGISGNTIYF.

This clone has a single count. The chain couples TRBV9 to TRBJ2-1; D might be TRBD1 (7 bases). There are 16 residues in the CDR3. Germline V lookup: CDR1 SGDLS, CDR2 YYNGEE. Trimming stripped 2 bases from V and 7 bases from J, with 19 bases between. This CDR3 reads CASSVRQGGGSNEQFF. CDR3 nucleotide sequence: TGTGCCAGCAGCGTCCGACAGGGAGGCGGGTCTAATGAGCAGTTCTTC.

This clone showed up just a few times. This rearrangement joins TRBV9 to TRBJ2-1, with 8 bases identical to TRBD2. CDR3 size: 13 residues. J was trimmed by 7 bases and V by 6 bases; bases with no gene match: 6. CDR1 SGDLS and CDR2 YYNGEE come from the germline V gene. The CDR3 spells CASTREGRNEQFF. In DNA form, the CDR3 reads TGTGCCAGCACCCGGGAGGGACGGAATGAGCAGTTCTTC.

The chain uses TRBV28 and TRBJ1-2, with 7 positions matching TRBD1. Germline CDR1 MDHEN, CDR2 SYDVKM. Losses at the gene ends were 2 bases for V and 7 bases for J; bases not matched to a gene: 4. The CDR3 spans 13 residues. CDR3 protein: CASSLATGFGYTF. Here the CDR3 DNA reads TGTGCCAGCAGTTTAGCGACAGGGTTTGGCTACACCTTC.

This clone turned up a few times. The J gene is TRBJ1-5, the V gene TRBV7-2, with D unclear. Trimming left V 4 bases short and J 2 bases short, with 15 bases between. Looked up from germline, CDR1 is SGHTA and CDR2 is FQGNSA. This CDR3 spans 16 amino acids. CDR3 coding DNA: TGTGCCAGCAGCTCAGAACACCTACGGGGCAATCAGCCCCAGCATTTT. It codes for CASSSEHLRGNQPQHF.

The V call is TRBV5-6, the J call TRBJ1-2; 7 positions match TRBD1. Germline V lookup: CDR1 SGHDT, CDR2 YYEEEE. Germline trimming cut 4 bases from V and 4 bases from J; bases unmatched to any gene: 10. This CDR3 spans 15 amino acids. The CDR3 DNA is TGTGCCAGCAGCCCACCAACCGGGACAGCCTATGGCTACACCTTC. This encodes CASSPPTGTAYGYTF.

This clone was seen a handful of times. This chain links TRBV2 with TRBJ1-4, with TRBD1 matching over 7 bases. From germline, CDR1 is SNHLY and CDR2 FYNNEI. Trimming took 6 bases from V and 8 from J; bases not matched to a gene: 9. CDR3 size: 14 residues. CDR3 DNA: TGTGCCAGCAGGGGACAGAACCTTAGAGAAAAACTGTTTTTT. Translated: CASRGQNLREKLFF.

The V and J genes are TRBV7-9 and TRBJ2-4; tentative D call: TRBD2 (5 bases). Deletions cut 5 bases from V and 2 bases from J, with 13 bases between. This CDR3 has 15 residues. CDR1 SEHNR and CDR2 FQNEAQ come from the germline V gene (reference sequence). This chain's CDR3 is CASSRTGLSKNIQYF. CDR3 nucleotides: TGTGCCAGCAGCCGGACCGGACTGTCCAAAAACATTCAGTACTTC.

The chain is built from TRBV5-8 and TRBJ1-4; D not certain. The V end was cut by 1 base, the J end by 2 bases, with 9 bases between. Germline V gene sequence: CDR1 SGHTS, CDR2 YDEGEE. The CDR3 sequence is 15 residues long. The CDR3 region is CASSLNLLTNEKLFF. Written as DNA, the CDR3 is TGTGCCAGCAGCTTGAACCTGTTGACTAATGAAAAACTGTTTTTT.

This clone was observed a few times. This chain connects TRBV7-9 to TRBJ1-3, with TRBD1 identical over 9 bases. CDR3 length: 19 residues. The junction had 17 bases not matched to a gene; V was cut back by 6 bases and J by 2 bases. Germline V gene sequence: CDR1 SEHNR, CDR2 FQNEAQ (reference sequence). The CDR3 DNA sequence: TGTGCCAGCAGGAATCCTTACGGGCCACAGGGGGCTACTGGAAACACCATATATTTT. The encoded protein is CASRNPYGPQGATGNTIYF. Complete variable domain (other parts from reference TRBV7-9 and TRBJ1-3): DTGVSQNPRHKITKRGQNVTFRCDPISEHNRLYWYRQTLGQGPEFLTYFQNEAQLEKSRLLSDRFSAERPKGSFSTLEIQRTEQGDSAMYLCASRNPYGPQGATGNTIYFGEGSWLTVV.

The chain is built from TRBV7-6 and TRBJ1-2; D is ambiguous. Germline V lookup: CDR1 SGHVS, CDR2 FNYEAQ. CDR3 length: 13 amino acids. Trimming left V 3 bases short and J 3 bases short, with 8 bases between. As DNA, the CDR3 is TGTGCCAGCAGCTTTCTTCGATACTATGGCTACACCTTC. It encodes CASSFLRYYGYTF. The entire variable domain, with the rest obtained from reference TRBV7-6 and TRBJ1-2, is as follows: GAGVSQSPRYKVTKRGQDVALRCDPISGHVSLYWYRQALGQGPEFLTYFNYEAQQDKSGLPNDRFSAERPEGSISTLTIQRTEQRDSAMYRCASSFLRYYGYTFGSGTRLTVV.

This clone was detected only once. V is TRBV2 and J is TRBJ1-4; a possible D gene is TRBD1 (6 bases). V lost 6 bases to trimming and J lost 8 bases, with 16 bases between them. Per germline, CDR1 SNHLY and CDR2 FYNNEI. The CDR3 totals 14 residues. The CDR3 sequence is CASRSGPQGEKLFF. Here the CDR3 DNA reads TGTGCCAGCAGATCCGGGCCGCAGGGGGAAAAACTGTTTTTT.